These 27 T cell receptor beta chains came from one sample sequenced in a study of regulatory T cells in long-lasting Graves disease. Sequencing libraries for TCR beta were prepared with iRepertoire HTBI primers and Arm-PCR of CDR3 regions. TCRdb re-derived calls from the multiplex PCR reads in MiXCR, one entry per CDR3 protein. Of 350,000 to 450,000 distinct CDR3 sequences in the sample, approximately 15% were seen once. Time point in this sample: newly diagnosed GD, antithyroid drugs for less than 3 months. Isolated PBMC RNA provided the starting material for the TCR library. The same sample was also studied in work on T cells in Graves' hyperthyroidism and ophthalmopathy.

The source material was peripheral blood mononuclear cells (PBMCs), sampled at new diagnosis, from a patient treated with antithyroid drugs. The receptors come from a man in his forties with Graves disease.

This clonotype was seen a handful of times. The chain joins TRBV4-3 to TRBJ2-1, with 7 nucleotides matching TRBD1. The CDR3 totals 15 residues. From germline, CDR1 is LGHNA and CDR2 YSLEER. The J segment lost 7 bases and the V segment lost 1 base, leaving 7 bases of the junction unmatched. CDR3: CASSQVRGYSNEQFF. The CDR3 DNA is TGCGCCAGCAGCCAAGTCAGGGGGTATTCGAATGAGCAGTTCTTC.

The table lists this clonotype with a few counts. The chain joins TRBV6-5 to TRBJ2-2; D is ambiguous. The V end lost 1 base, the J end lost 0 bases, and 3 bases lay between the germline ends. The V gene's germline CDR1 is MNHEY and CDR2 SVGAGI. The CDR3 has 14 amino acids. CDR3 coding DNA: TGTGCCAGCAGTTACTACTCGAACACCGGGGAGCTGTTTTTT. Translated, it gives CASSYYSNTGELFF.

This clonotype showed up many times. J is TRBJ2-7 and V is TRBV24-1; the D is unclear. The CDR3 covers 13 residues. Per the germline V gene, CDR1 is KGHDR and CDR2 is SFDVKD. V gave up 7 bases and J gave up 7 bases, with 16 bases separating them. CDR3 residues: CATSRDDTREQYF. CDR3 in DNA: TGTGCCACCAGCCGCGATGACACGAGGGAGCAGTACTTC.

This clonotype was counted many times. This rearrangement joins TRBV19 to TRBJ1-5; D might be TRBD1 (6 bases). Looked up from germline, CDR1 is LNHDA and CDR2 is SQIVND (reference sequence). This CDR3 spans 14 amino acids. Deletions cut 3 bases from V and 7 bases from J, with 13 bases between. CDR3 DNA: TGTGCCAGTAGTATTCGGGGGCCTGGGCAGCCCCAGCATTTT. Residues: CASSIRGPGQPQHF.

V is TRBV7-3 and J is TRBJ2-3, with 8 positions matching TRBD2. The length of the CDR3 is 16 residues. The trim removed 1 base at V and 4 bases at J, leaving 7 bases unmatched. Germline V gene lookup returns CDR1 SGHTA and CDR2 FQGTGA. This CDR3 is CASSLMGAGVADTQYF. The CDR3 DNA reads TGTGCCAGCAGCTTAATGGGAGCGGGAGTTGCAGATACGCAGTATTTT.

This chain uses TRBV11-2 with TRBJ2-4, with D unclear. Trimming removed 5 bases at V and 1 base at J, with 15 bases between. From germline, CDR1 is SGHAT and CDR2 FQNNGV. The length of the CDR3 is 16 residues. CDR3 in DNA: TGTGCCAGCAGCACCCGATCACCCGGGGCCAAAAACATTCAGTACTTC. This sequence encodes CASSTRSPGAKNIQYF. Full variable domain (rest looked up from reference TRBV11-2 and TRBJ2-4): EAGVAQSPRYKIIEKRQSVAFWCNPISGHATLYWYQQILGQGPKLLIQFQNNGVVDDSQLPKDRFSAERLKGVDSTLKIQPAKLEDSAVYLCASSTRSPGAKNIQYFGAGTRLSVL.

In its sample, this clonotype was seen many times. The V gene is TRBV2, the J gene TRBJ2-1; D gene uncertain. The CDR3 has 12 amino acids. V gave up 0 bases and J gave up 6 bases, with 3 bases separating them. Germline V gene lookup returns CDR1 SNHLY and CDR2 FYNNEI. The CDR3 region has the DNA TGTGCCAGCAGTGAAGCGGTCAATGAGCAGTTCTTC. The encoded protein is CASSEAVNEQFF.

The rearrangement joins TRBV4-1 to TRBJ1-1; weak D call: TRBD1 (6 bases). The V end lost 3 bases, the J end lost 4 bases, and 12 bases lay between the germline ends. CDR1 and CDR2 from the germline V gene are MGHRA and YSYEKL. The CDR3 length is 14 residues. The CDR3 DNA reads TGCGCCAGCAGCCACATTACAGGGCGCACTGAAGCTTTCTTT. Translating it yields CASSHITGRTEAFF.

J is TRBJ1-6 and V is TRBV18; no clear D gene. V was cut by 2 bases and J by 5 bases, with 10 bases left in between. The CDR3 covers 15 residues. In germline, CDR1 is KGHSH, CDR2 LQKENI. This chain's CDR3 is CASSPGDGNNSPLHF. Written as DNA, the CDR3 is TGTGCCAGCTCACCAGGCGACGGAAATAATTCACCCCTCCACTTT.

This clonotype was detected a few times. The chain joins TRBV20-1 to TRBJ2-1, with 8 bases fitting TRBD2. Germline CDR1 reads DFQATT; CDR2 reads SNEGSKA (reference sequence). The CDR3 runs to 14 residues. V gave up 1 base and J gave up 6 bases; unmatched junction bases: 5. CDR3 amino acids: CSARVRGGLNEQFF. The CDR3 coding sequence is TGCAGTGCTAGAGTACGGGGGGGCCTCAATGAGCAGTTCTTC.

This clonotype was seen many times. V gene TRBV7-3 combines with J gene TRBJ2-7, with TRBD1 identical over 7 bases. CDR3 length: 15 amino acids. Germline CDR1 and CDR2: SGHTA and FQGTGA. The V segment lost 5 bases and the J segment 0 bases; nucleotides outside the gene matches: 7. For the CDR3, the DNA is TGTGCCAGCAGCGCAGGCAGGGGGAGCTCCTACGAGCAGTACTTC. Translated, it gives CASSAGRGSSYEQYF.

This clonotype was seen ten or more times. The CDR3 reads CSVSTGGRSYEQYF. The DNA of the CDR3 is TGCAGCGTATCCACAGGGGGCCGCTCCTACGAGCAGTACTTC. The J gene is TRBJ2-7, the V gene TRBV29-1; 9 bases are a match to TRBD1. V gave up 6 bases and J gave up 0 bases; unmatched junction bases: 6. The germline V gene encodes CDR1 SQVTM and CDR2 ANQGSEA. This CDR3 has 14 amino acids.

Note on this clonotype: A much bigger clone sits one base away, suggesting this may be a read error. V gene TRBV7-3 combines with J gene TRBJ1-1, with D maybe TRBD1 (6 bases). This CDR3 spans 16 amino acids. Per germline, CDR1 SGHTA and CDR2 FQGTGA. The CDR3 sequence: CAGSLHGGAQGTEAFF. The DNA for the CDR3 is TGTGCCGGCAGCTTACATGGGGGGGCGCAGGGGACTGAAGCTTTCTTT.

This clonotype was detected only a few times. Here the CDR3 reads CASSLSRQGGGYTF. For the CDR3, the DNA is TGTGCCAGCAGCCTTAGTCGGCAGGGAGGTGGCTACACCTTC. This chain links TRBV12-3 or TRBV12-4 with TRBJ1-2, with D possibly TRBD1 on 5 matching bases. The CDR3 runs 14 residues. Trimming removed 6 bases from V and 7 bases from J, with 18 bases in between.

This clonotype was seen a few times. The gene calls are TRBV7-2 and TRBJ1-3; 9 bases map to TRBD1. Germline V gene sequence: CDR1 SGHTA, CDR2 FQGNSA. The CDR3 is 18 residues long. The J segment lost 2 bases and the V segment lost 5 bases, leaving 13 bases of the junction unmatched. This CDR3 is CASSIRVGQGRPGNTIYF. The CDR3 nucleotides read TGTGCCAGCAGCATAAGGGTGGGACAGGGAAGGCCTGGAAACACCATATATTTT.

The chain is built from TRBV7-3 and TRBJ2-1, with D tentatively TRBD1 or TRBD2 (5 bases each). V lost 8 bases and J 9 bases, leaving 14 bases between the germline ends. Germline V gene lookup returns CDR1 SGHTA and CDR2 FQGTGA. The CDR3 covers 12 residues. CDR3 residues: CASRGRDPEQFF. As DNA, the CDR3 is TGTGCCAGCCGGGGCAGGGATCCTGAGCAGTTCTTC.

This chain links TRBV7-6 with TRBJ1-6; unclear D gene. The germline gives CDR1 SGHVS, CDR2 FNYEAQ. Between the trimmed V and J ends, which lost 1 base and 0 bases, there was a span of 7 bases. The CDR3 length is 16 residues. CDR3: CASSLVGDSYNSPLHF. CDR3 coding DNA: TGTGCCAGCAGCTTAGTTGGAGACTCCTATAATTCACCCCTCCACTTT.

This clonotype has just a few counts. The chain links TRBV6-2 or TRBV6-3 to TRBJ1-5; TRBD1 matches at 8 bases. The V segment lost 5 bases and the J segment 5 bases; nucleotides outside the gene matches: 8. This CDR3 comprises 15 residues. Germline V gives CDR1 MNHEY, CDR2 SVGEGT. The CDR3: CASSELRGQYQPQHF. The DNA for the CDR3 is TGTGCCAGCAGTGAACTCAGGGGGCAATATCAGCCCCAGCATTTT.

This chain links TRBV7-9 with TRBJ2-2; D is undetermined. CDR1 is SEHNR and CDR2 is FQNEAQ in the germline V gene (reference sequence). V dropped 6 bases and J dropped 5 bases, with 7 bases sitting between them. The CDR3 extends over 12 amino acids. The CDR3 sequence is CASRRVTGELFF. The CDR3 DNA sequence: TGTGCCAGCAGAAGGGTGACCGGGGAGCTGTTTTTT.

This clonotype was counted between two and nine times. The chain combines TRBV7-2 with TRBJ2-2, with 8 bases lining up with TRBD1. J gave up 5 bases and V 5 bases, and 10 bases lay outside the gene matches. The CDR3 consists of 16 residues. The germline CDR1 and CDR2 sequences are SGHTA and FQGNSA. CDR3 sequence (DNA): TGTGCCAGCAGCGTCCTTTACAGGGGGAATACCGGGGAGCTGTTTTTT. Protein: CASSVLYRGNTGELFF.

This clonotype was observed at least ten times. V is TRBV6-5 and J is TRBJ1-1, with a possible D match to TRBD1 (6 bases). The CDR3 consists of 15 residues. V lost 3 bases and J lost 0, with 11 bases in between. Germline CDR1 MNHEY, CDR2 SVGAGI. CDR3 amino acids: CASSYTGTMNTEAFF. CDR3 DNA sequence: TGTGCCAGCAGTTATACAGGGACCATGAACACTGAAGCTTTCTTT.

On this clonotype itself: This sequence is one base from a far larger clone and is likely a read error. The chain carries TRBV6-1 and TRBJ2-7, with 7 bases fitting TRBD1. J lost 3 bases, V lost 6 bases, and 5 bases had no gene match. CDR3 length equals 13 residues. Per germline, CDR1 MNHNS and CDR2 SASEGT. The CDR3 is CASRRDSFYEQYF. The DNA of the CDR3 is TGTGCCAGCAGGAGGGACAGCTTCTACGAGCAGTACTTC.

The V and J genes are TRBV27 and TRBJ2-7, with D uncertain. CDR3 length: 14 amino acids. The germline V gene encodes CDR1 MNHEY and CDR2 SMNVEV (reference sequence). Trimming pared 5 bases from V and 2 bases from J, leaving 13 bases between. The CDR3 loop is CASSPRRRPYEQYF. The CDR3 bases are TGTGCCAGCAGTCCCCGACGCCGACCCTACGAGCAGTACTTC.

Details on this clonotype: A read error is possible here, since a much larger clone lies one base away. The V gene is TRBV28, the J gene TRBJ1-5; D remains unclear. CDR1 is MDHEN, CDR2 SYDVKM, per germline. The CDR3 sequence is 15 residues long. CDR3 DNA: TGTGCCGGCAGTTTATCTGGGATTGGCAATCAGCCCCAGCATTTT. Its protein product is CAGSLSGIGNQPQHF.

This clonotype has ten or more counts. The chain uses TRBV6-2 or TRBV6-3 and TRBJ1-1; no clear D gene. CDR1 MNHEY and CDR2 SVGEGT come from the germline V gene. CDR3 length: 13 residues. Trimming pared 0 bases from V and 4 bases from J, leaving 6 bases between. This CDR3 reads CASSYSSITEAFF. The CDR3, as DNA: TGTGCCAGCAGTTACTCAAGCATCACTGAAGCTTTCTTT.

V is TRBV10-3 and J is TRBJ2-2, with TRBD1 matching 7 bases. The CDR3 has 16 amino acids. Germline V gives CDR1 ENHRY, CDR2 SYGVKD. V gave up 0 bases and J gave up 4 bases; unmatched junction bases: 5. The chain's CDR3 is CAISESRGRGTGELFF. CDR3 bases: TGTGCCATCAGTGAGTCGAGGGGGCGCGGCACCGGGGAGCTGTTTTTT.

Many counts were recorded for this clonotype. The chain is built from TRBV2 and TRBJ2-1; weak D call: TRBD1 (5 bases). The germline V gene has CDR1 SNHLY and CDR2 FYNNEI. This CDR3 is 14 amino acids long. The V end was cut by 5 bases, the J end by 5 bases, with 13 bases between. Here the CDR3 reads CASSRTQFDNEQFF. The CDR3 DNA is TGTGCCAGCAGTCGGACACAGTTCGACAATGAGCAGTTCTTC. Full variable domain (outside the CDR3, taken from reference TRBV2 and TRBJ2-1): EPEVTQTPSHQVTQMGQEVILRCVPISNHLYFYWYRQILGQKVEFLVSFYNNEISEKSEIFDDQFSVERPDGSNFTLKIRSTKLEDSAMYFCASSRTQFDNEQFFGPGTRLTVL.